This section outlines one T cell receptor beta chain sequence together with its context. For the second PCR, which ran for about 7 to 11 cycles, a sample-barcoded 5' primer and a J-beta primer mix were used. Per sample, CDR3-containing paired-end reads numbered at least 2.5 million. TCRdb used MiXCR to reprocess the 5' RACE reads, holding one entry per CDR3 protein. The profile covers 650,000 or so distinct CDR3 sequences, with approximately 52% appearing a single time and roughly 12% taken by the ten largest. The data were obtained in a study of blood T cells in healthy people across ages. Trimming took 3 bases from V and 0 from J, leaving 28 bases between them. Germline loops: CDR1 MDHEN, CDR2 SYDVKM. CDR3 length: 21 residues.

V usage is TRBV28 and J usage is TRBJ2-3, with D possibly TRBD1 on 6 matching bases. This clonotype originated in a woman of 80 years or more in good health. The sample taken for sequencing was blood. CDR3 protein: CASSFTNPPGAGAWSTDTQYF. As DNA, the CDR3 is TGTGCCAGCAGTTTTACAAACCCACCAGGGGCCGGCGCCTGGAGCACAGATACGCAGTATTTT.